This paragraph covers one T cell receptor (beta chain) sequence. TCRdb's table, derived via immunoSEQ multiplex PCR, lists solely in-frame clones and lacks some. The repertoire holds fewer than 450,000 clones, 70% to 90% seen once, with around 1.2% in the top ten. These data originate in a study of blood T cell repertoires in COVID-19. V lost 5 bases to trimming and J lost 3 bases; unmatched junction nucleotides: 6. CDR1 SGHTA and CDR2 FQGTGA come from the germline V gene. The CDR3 consists of 14 residues. The TCR was taken from a woman between 18 and 30 years old who had recovered from COVID-19. This rearrangement joins TRBV7-3 to TRBJ2-5, with 7 bases fitting TRBD2. Sequencing was done on a sample of PBMCs or T cells enriched from blood (not recorded which). The CDR3: CASSPWGGEETQYF. The CDR3 nucleotides are TGTGCCAGCAGCCCCTGGGGGGGGGAAGAGACCCAGTACTTC. Full variable domain (missing parts from reference TRBV7-3 and TRBJ2-5): GAGVSQTPSNKVTEKGKYVELRCDPISGHTALYWYRQSLGQGPEFLIYFQGTGAADDSGLPNDRFFAVRPEGSVSTLKIQRTERGDSAVYLCASSPWGGEETQYFGPGTRLLVL.